This TCR beta chain originates from a study of shared T cell receptors in the human thymus. TCRdb's table, derived via immunoSEQ multiplex PCR, lists solely in-frame clones and lacks some. The top ten hold 0.015% to 0.02% of the sample, which has more than 300,000 clones, approximately 95% seen once. This receptor was identified in a human donor. The sequenced sample consisted of thymocytes.

Written as DNA, the CDR3 is TGCGCCAGCAGCTTGACAGGGGGCAATGAGCAGTTCTTC. Protein: CASSLTGGNEQFF. The genes are TRBV5-1 and TRBJ2-1, with TRBD1 matching 8 bases. With 1 base clipped from V and 6 bases from J, the junction kept 0 bases outside the gene matches. This CDR3 contains 13 residues. Germline loops: CDR1 SGHRS, CDR2 YFSETQ.